The TCR beta chain under discussion was sequenced for a study of shared clonotypes between healthy human individuals. For the study at large: The study used three CD4 naive, three CD4 memory, two CD8 naive and one CD8 memory plate per donor.

The ends were cut back, 7 bases at V and 6 bases at J, with 21 bases in the middle. The CDR3 is 15 residues long. Germline CDR1 reads MNHEY; CDR2 reads SVGAGI. Only Caucasian adults living in Nashville, Tennessee served as donors. This table comes from immunoSEQ multiplex PCR, and its TCRdb copy is limited to in-frame clones, with some not included. The table has about 1.1 million clones, 75% to 80% seen once. The sequenced material came from memory CD4+ T cells from PBMCs. This sample's subset: CD45RA-negative fraction. The V gene is TRBV6-5, the J gene TRBJ2-5; D possibly corresponds to TRBD1 (8 bases). This clonotype was sampled from a man between 18 and 35 years old in good health. Some clones in this sample may be carry-over from other donors' samples. The CDR3 reads CASNPDRGGRKTQYF. The CDR3 nucleotides are TGTGCCAGCAATCCAGACAGGGGCGGGAGAAAGACCCAGTACTTC.